The clone carrying this T cell receptor beta chain was found a few times. The junction does not match germline at one end; this may be a read error. Researchers turned away patients with other autoimmune diseases, uncontrolled infections, pregnancy or lactation. This specimen comes from a study of Graves' ophthalmopathy and Graves' hyperthyroidism. CDR3 size: 8 residues. Germline loops: CDR1 SGHVS, CDR2 FQNEAQ. The TCR beta CDR3 regions underwent amplification from RNA transcripts. HTBI primers were used in a first-round RT-PCR, which preceded a second-round multiplex PCR. TCRdb re-derived calls from the multiplex PCR reads in MiXCR, one entry per CDR3 protein. This sample has about 58,000 distinct CDR3 sequences; approximately 50% occur once, and the top ten carry 4.5% to 5%.

The sequence was obtained from an adult woman with Graves' ophthalmopathy. The chain couples TRBV7-8 to TRBJ1-4; tentatively, D is TRBD1 (5 bases). Sequenced sample: peripheral blood. The CDR3 spells CASSLEGF. CDR3 nucleotides: TGTGCCAGCAGCTTAGAGGGGTTT. The entire variable domain, with the rest obtained from reference TRBV7-8 and TRBJ1-4, is as follows: GAGVSQSPRYKVAKRGQDVALRCDPISGHVSLFWYQQALGQGPEFLTYFQNEAQLDKSGLPSDRFFAERPEGSVSTLKIQRTQQEDSAVYLCASSLEGFGSGTQLSVL.